This T cell receptor (beta chain) stems from a study of CD8+ T cells in alopecia areata. RNA, once extracted, was reverse transcribed into cDNA for use as the sequencing template. Produced via immunoSEQ multiplex PCR; TCRdb's table is partial and in-frame only. This table has 120,000 or so clones, about 50% appearing once. The sequenced material came from NKG2D-low CD8+ T cells sorted from blood. This TCR was sampled from a human donor with alopecia areata.

CDR3 region: CATMGNTEAFF. The CDR3 DNA reads as TGTGCCACCATGGGGAACACTGAAGCTTTCTTT. The chain links TRBV27 to TRBJ1-1, with no clear D. Per the germline V gene, CDR1 is MNHEY and CDR2 is SMNVEV (reference sequence). The ends were cut back, 10 bases at V and 1 base at J, with 7 bases in the middle. This CDR3 region has 11 residues.